A single TCR beta chain is shown here with its context. Antigen unknown. The CDR3 totals 13 residues. In germline, CDR1 is SGHRS, CDR2 YFSETQ. V lost 4 bases and J 5 bases, leaving 10 bases between the germline ends. This entry comes from a study of cytomegalovirus exposure and HLA in healthy donors. Study at large: Most genotyped donors, approximately 81% of 300 to 400, had Caucasian-associated genetic ancestry.

13 Jbeta primers and 60 Vbeta primers were used for the PCR. Profiled with immunoSEQ multiplex PCR; TCRdb holds only in-frame clones, not every one. Among about 90,000 clones listed, about four fifths were seen once. Study results and limitations: It was reported that TCR beta sequences correctly inferred the HLA-A and HLA-B alleles for most subjects.

The chain couples TRBV5-1 to TRBJ1-3; D is uncertain. Sequencing was performed on PBMCs. This clonotype was obtained from a man younger than 35 in good health and CMV-seronegative. This CDR3 reads CASSQMGRNTIYF. The CDR3 coding sequence is TGCGCCAGCAGCCAGATGGGCCGAAACACCATATATTTT.